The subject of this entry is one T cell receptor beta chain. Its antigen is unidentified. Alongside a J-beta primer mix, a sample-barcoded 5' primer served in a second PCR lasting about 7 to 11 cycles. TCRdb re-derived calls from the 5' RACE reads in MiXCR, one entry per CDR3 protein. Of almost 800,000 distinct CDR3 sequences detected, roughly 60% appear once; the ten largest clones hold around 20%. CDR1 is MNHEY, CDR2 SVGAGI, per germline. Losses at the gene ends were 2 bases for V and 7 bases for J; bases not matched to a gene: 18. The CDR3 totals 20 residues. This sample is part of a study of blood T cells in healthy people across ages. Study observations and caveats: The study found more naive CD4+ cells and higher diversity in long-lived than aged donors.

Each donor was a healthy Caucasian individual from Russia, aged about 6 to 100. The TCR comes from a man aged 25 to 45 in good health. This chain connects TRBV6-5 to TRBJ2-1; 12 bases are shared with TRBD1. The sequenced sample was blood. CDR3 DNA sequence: TGTGCCAGCAGTTACCCCCTAGATGGACGCCGGGACAGGGGGCTGAATGAGCAGTTCTTC. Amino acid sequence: CASSYPLDGRRDRGLNEQFF.